What follows is one TCR beta chain and its context. Per the original data handling: Cell counts per sample came from amplifying reference gene primers. Method: immunoSEQ multiplex PCR; TCRdb's copy keeps in-frame clones and lacks some. From that table come the V and J calls and clone size; the DNA was used to work out D and trimming. The sample lists more than 65,000 clones, around 90% occurring once. This sample stems from a study of blood T cell repertoires in COVID-19. Germline CDR1 is SGHVS and CDR2 is FQNEAQ. CDR3 length equals 18 residues. V was clipped by 5 bases and J by 0 bases; unmatched bases: 9.

V and J are TRBV7-8 and TRBJ1-4; 10 bases agree with TRBD1. Material: peripheral blood. The TCR was taken from a human donor in a cohort sampled during active COVID-19. The CDR3 DNA is TGTGCCAGCAGCCCCGGGACAGGGGATTCTGCAACTAATGAAAAACTGTTTTTT. It specifies CASSPGTGDSATNEKLFF.